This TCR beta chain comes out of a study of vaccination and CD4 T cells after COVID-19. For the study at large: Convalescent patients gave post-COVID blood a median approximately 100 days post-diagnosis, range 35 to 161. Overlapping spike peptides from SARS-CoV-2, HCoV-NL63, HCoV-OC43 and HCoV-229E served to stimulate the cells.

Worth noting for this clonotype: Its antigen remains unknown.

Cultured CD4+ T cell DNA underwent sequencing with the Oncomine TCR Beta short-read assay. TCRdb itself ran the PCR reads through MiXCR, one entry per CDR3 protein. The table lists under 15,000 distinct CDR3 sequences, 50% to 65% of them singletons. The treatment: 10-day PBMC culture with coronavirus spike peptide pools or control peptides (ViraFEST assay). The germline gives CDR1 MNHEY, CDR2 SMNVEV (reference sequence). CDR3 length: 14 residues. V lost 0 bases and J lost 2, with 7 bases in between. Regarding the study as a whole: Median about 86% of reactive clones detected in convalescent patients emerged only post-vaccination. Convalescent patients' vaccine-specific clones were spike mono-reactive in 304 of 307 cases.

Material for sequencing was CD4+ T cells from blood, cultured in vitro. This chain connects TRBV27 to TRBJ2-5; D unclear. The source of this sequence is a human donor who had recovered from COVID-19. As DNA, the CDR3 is TGTGCCAGCAGTTTATCGCGGATACAAGAGACCCAGTACTTC. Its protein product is CASSLSRIQETQYF.